Presented here are 20 T cell receptor beta chains from one specimen sequenced in a study of patients and donors after allogeneic stem cell transplantation. MiXCR, run by TCRdb on the RT-PCR reads, gives a single entry per CDR3 protein. Of approximately 250,000 distinct CDR3 sequences in the sample, roughly 14% are singletons; the top ten hold about 9.9%. Sequencing used blood, either unsorted or a sorted T cell fraction (not recorded which). These receptors were taken from a human donor who was either an allogeneic HSCT recipient or a stem cell or donor lymphocyte infusion donor (not recorded which). It is not recorded whose cells these are; they may come from a transplant donor.

The V call is TRBV25-1, the J call TRBJ2-7; 7 positions agree with TRBD1. Germline V CDR1 and CDR2: MGHDK, SYGVNS. This CDR3 is built from 13 residues. With V trimmed by 7 bases and J by 3 bases, 6 bases remained unmatched. This chain's CDR3 is CASIGQVHYEQYF. The DNA for the CDR3 is TGTGCCAGCATAGGACAGGTACACTACGAGCAGTACTTC.

The chain has TRBV20-1 and TRBJ1-1; a weak D match, TRBD1 (5 bases). This CDR3 region has 15 residues. From germline, CDR1 is DFQATT and CDR2 SNEGSKA (reference sequence). V was trimmed by 1 base and J by 5 bases, leaving 17 bases between them. The CDR3 protein is CSARGKQVKGTEAFF. The DNA of the CDR3 is TGCAGTGCTAGAGGTAAACAAGTAAAGGGGACTGAAGCTTTCTTT.

This clonotype showed up just a few times. The chain is built from TRBV12-3 or TRBV12-4 and TRBJ2-5; unclear D gene. The V end lost 1 base, the J end lost 5 bases, and 8 bases lay between the germline ends. The CDR3 totals 13 residues. Written as DNA, the CDR3 is TGTGCCAGCAGTTTAGGGGTCGAGGAGACCCAGTACTTC. Translation gives CASSLGVEETQYF.

The rearrangement links TRBV2 to TRBJ1-2; D possibly corresponds to TRBD1 (5 bases). The germline V and J ends were trimmed by 3 bases and 4 bases, with 9 bases remaining between them. The CDR3 has 13 amino acids. CDR1 SNHLY and CDR2 FYNNEI come from the germline V gene. CDR3 in amino acids: CASSDSGAYGYTF. CDR3 in DNA: TGTGCCAGCAGTGACAGCGGGGCCTATGGCTACACCTTC.

The chain uses TRBV5-1 and TRBJ1-2, with 7 bases identical to TRBD1. The germline gives CDR1 SGHRS, CDR2 YFSETQ. The junction had 8 bases not matched to a gene; V was cut back by 4 bases and J by 2 bases. CDR3 length: 15 residues. The CDR3 reads CASSPTGDSNYGYTF. The CDR3 bases are TGCGCCAGCAGCCCAACGGGGGACAGCAACTATGGCTACACCTTC.

This clonotype was recorded at least ten times. The V and J genes are TRBV29-1 and TRBJ2-3, with 12 bases fitting TRBD2. This CDR3 has 14 residues. The germline V gene encodes CDR1 SQVTM and CDR2 ANQGSEA. The junction had 2 bases not matched to a gene; V was cut back by 7 bases and J by 0 bases. This chain's CDR3 is CSGGLAGSTDTQYF. The CDR3, as DNA: TGCAGCGGTGGACTAGCGGGAAGCACAGATACGCAGTATTTT.

This clonotype was recorded a few times. The chain uses TRBV25-1 and TRBJ2-1; 14 bases are a match to TRBD2. Germline CDR1 and CDR2: MGHDK and SYGVNS. The CDR3 loop spans 17 amino acids. With V trimmed by 6 bases and J by 7 bases, 11 bases remained unmatched. The CDR3 loop is CASRASIGLAGGNEQFF. The CDR3 DNA reads as TGTGCCAGCAGAGCTAGTATTGGACTAGCGGGGGGTAATGAGCAGTTCTTC.

This clonotype was counted only a few times. This could be a read error, since a much larger clone is one nucleotide away. The rearrangement uses TRBV4-2 and TRBJ2-7; no clear D gene. Germline lookup yields CDR1 LGHNA and CDR2 YNFKEQ. With 0 bases removed from V and 4 bases from J, the gap between germline ends came to 4 bases. This CDR3 contains 12 residues. The CDR3 DNA reads as TGTGCCAGCAGCCAAGATGGTTACGAGCAGTACTTC. Residues: CASSQDGYEQYF.

The J gene is TRBJ1-5, the V gene TRBV4-2; 7 nucleotides match TRBD1. V gave up 0 bases and J gave up 3 bases; unmatched junction bases: 5. This CDR3 is built from 16 residues. Germline CDR1 and CDR2: LGHNA and YNFKEQ. The CDR3 is CASSQDPGQVNQPQHF. The CDR3 nucleotides are TGTGCCAGCAGCCAAGACCCCGGACAGGTCAATCAGCCCCAGCATTTT.

This clonotype was observed many times. The rearrangement links TRBV6-6 to TRBJ2-7; unclear D gene. CDR1 is MNHNY, CDR2 SVGAGI, per germline (reference sequence). This CDR3 has 11 amino acids. Trimming stripped 6 bases from V and 6 bases from J, with 9 bases between. CDR3 sequence: CASSPLSEQYF. In nucleotides, the CDR3 is TGTGCCAGCAGCCCCCTTAGCGAGCAGTACTTC.

This clonotype occurred many times. The gene calls are TRBV20-1 and TRBJ2-2, with D possibly being TRBD1 (6 bases). The CDR3 spans 14 residues. V was pared by 6 bases and J by 2 bases, with 13 bases between. Germline V gene data show CDR1 as DFQATT and CDR2 as SNEGSKA (reference sequence). The CDR3 loop is CSANGQLNTGELFF. The CDR3 nucleotides read TGCAGTGCGAACGGACAGCTTAACACCGGGGAGCTGTTTTTT.

The chain combines TRBV20-1 with TRBJ2-7, with D perhaps matching TRBD2 (6 bases). V lost 2 bases and J 0 bases, leaving 26 bases between the germline ends. Germline CDR1 and CDR2: DFQATT and SNEGSKA (reference sequence). The CDR3 runs 19 residues. The CDR3 region is CSARPLWTLTGVSSYEQYF. Written as DNA, the CDR3 is TGCAGTGCTAGACCGCTATGGACACTCACGGGGGTCAGCTCCTACGAGCAGTACTTC.

This clonotype was found a few times. V and J are TRBV7-7 and TRBJ2-1; TRBD1 might be the D (5 bases). The V and J ends lost 5 bases and 0 bases respectively, with 11 bases between them. This CDR3 has 15 residues. Germline V gives CDR1 SSHAT, CDR2 FNYEAQ (reference sequence). This chain's CDR3 is CASSIDRNSYNEQFF. CDR3 DNA sequence: TGTGCCAGCAGCATTGACAGAAACTCCTACAATGAGCAGTTCTTC.

The V and J genes are TRBV20-1 and TRBJ1-5; D is unresolved. The CDR3 loop spans 14 amino acids. V was trimmed by 5 bases and J by 7 bases, leaving 18 bases between them. From germline, CDR1 is DFQATT and CDR2 SNEGSKA (reference sequence). The CDR3 loop is CSAFNSGFRQPQHF. The CDR3 nucleotides read TGCAGTGCTTTTAACAGTGGTTTTAGACAGCCCCAGCATTTT.

This clonotype has more than one count but fewer than ten. This chain joins TRBV7-8 and TRBJ1-1; D not certain. The V gene's germline CDR1 is SGHVS and CDR2 FQNEAQ. Trimming cost V 5 bases and J 2 bases, with 12 bases left between them. CDR3 size: 14 residues. The CDR3 protein is CASSAARSNTEAFF. CDR3 DNA: TGTGCCAGCAGCGCCGCCCGGAGTAACACTGAAGCTTTCTTT.

This clonotype was recorded many times. The J gene is TRBJ2-2, the V gene TRBV7-3; tentative D call: TRBD2 (6 bases). Per germline, CDR1 SGHTA and CDR2 FQGTGA. CDR3 length: 16 amino acids. With 5 bases removed from V and 1 base from J, the gap between germline ends came to 14 bases. The CDR3 sequence: CASSPTGTENTGELFF. Written as DNA, the CDR3 is TGTGCCAGCAGCCCCACCGGGACTGAGAACACCGGGGAGCTGTTTTTT.

This clonotype was found many times. The gene calls are TRBV2 and TRBJ1-4; D is unclear. The CDR3 length is 15 residues. V lost 2 bases, J lost 3 bases, and 10 bases lay in between. Germline V gene lookup returns CDR1 SNHLY and CDR2 FYNNEI. For the CDR3, the DNA is TGTGCCAGCAGTGAAAGGGCAGGAGCTAATGAAAAACTGTTTTTT. Encoded protein: CASSERAGANEKLFF.

The chain couples TRBV5-5 to TRBJ2-3; 8 bases align to TRBD2. Germline lookup yields CDR1 SGHKS and CDR2 YYEKEE (reference sequence). The CDR3 runs to 14 residues. The junction had 7 bases not matched to a gene; V was cut back by 5 bases and J by 5 bases. CDR3 nucleotide sequence: TGTGCCAGCAGACTCAGCGGGAGAGTAGATACGCAGTATTTT. Translating gives CASRLSGRVDTQYF.

This clonotype appeared many times. This chain links TRBV4-3 with TRBJ1-1, with D possibly matching TRBD1 (5 bases). This CDR3 has 14 residues. The germline V and J ends were trimmed by 2 bases and 1 base, with 8 bases remaining between them. Germline V gene lookup returns CDR1 LGHNA and CDR2 YSLEER. CDR3 sequence: CASSQKTANTEAFF. CDR3 nucleotide sequence: TGCGCCAGCAGCCAAAAGACAGCGAACACTGAAGCTTTCTTT.

There are a few counts of this clonotype. The V call is TRBV7-8, the J call TRBJ2-1; 10 nucleotides agree with TRBD2. This CDR3 spans 15 amino acids. V shed 6 bases, J shed 5 bases, and the junction held 7 bases outside the gene matches. Germline V gives CDR1 SGHVS, CDR2 FQNEAQ. CDR3 in amino acids: CASSPPLAGDNEQFF. The CDR3, as DNA: TGTGCCAGCAGTCCCCCCCTAGCGGGGGACAATGAGCAGTTCTTC.